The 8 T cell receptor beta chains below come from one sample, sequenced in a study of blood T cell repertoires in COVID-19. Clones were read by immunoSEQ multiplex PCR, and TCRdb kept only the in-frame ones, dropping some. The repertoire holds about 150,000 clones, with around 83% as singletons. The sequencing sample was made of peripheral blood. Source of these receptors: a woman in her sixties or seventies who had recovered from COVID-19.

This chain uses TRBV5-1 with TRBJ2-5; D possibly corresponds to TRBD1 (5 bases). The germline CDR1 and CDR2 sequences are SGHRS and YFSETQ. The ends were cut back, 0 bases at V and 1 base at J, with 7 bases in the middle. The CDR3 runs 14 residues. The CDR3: CASSLVDSQETQYF. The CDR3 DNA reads TGCGCCAGCAGCTTGGTAGACAGCCAAGAGACCCAGTACTTC.

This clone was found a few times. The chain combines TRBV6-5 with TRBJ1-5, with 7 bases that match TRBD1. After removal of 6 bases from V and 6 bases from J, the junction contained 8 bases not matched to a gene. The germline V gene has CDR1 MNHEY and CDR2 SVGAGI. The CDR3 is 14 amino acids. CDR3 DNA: TGTGCCAGCAGCACACAGGGGAGAGGTCAGCCCCAGCATTTT. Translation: CASSTQGRGQPQHF.

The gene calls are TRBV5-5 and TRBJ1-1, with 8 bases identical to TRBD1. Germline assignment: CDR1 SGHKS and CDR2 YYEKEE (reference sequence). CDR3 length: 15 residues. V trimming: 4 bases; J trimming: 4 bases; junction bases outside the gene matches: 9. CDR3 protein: CASSPLVTGGTEAFF. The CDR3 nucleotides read TGTGCCAGCAGCCCATTGGTTACAGGGGGCACTGAAGCTTTCTTT.

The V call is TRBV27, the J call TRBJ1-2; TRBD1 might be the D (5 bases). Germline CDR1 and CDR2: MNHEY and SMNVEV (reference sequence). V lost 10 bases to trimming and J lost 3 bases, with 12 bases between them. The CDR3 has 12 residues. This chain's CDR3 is CATGGVHYGYTF. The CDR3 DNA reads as TGTGCCACCGGAGGGGTACACTATGGCTACACCTTC.

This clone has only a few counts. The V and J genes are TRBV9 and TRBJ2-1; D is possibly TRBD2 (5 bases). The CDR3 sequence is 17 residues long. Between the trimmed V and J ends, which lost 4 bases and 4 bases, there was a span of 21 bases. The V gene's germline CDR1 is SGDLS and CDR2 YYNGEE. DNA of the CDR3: TGTGCCAGCAGCCCCCGGGGTCCCCGCCCCATATACAATGAGCAGTTCTTC. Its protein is CASSPRGPRPIYNEQFF.

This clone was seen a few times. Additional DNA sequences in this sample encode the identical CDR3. CDR3 sequence reads: CASSLDRGGGETQYF. The DNA of the CDR3 is TGTGCCAGCAGCTTAGATAGGGGGGGCGGGGAGACCCAGTACTTC. The V call is TRBV11-2, the J call TRBJ2-5, with a tentative D call TRBD2 (7 bases). From germline, CDR1 is SGHAT and CDR2 FQNNGV. The CDR3 is made up of 15 amino acids. V gave up 0 bases and J gave up 5 bases, with 13 bases separating them.

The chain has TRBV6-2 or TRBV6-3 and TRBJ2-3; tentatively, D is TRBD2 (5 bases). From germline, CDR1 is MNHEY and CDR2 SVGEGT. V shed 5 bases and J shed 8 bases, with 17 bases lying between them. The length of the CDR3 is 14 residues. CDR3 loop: CASSLRPGSATQYF. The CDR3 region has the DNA TGTGCCAGCAGTCTCCGCCCGGGGTCGGCTACGCAGTATTTT.

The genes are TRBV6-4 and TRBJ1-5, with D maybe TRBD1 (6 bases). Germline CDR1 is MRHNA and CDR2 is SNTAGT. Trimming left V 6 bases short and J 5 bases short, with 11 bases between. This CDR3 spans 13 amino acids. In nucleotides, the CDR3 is TGTGCCAGCAGCCCACAGGGAGATCAGCCCCAGCATTTT. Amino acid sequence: CASSPQGDQPQHF.